Below are 28 T cell receptor beta chains sequenced from a single sample in a study of Ad26.COV2.S vaccination and SARS-CoV-2 variants. TCRdb keeps only in-frame clones here, not all; method: immunoSEQ multiplex PCR. The repertoire has some 330,000 clones, about 90% of them found once; the top ten carry 5.5%. Treatment defined: about 20 received Ad26.COV2.S at low or high dose, single or two shots; five or six received placebo; per-sample allocation not given. Collection of samples fell on day 63 after the first vaccine or placebo injection. Material: peripheral blood, obtained in a trial of Ad26.COV2.S vaccine versus placebo. The receptor set was obtained from a person aged 18-60 years who received the Ad26.COV2.S COVID-19 vaccine or a placebo.

This chain joins TRBV19 and TRBJ2-5; D not resolved. This CDR3 region has 14 residues. V was trimmed by 5 bases and J by 0 bases, leaving 10 bases between them. Looked up from germline, CDR1 is LNHDA and CDR2 is SQIVND (reference sequence). This CDR3 is CASSDTVDQETQYF. Here the CDR3 DNA reads TGTGCCAGTAGTGACACGGTAGACCAAGAGACCCAGTACTTC. Combining the CDR3 with reference TRBV19 and TRBJ2-5 gives the whole variable domain DGGITQSPKYLFRKEGQNVTLSCEQNLNHDAMYWYRQDPGQGLRLIYYSQIVNDFQKGDIAEGYSVSREKKESFPLTVTSAQKNPTAFYLCASSDTVDQETQYFGPGTRLLVL.

The rearrangement links TRBV19 to TRBJ1-1; unclear D gene. Germline V gene data show CDR1 as LNHDA and CDR2 as SQIVND (reference sequence). CDR3 length: 15 amino acids. Between the trimmed V and J ends, which lost 7 bases and 1 base, there was a span of 16 bases. The CDR3 nucleotides are TGTGCCAGTACCCCGGACGGGAGAGAGAACACTGAAGCTTTCTTT. It encodes CASTPDGRENTEAFF. Drawing the rest from reference TRBV19 and TRBJ1-1, the complete variable domain is DGGITQSPKYLFRKEGQNVTLSCEQNLNHDAMYWYRQDPGQGLRLIYYSQIVNDFQKGDIAEGYSVSREKKESFPLTVTSAQKNPTAFYLCASTPDGRENTEAFFGQGTRLTVV.

J is TRBJ2-5 and V is TRBV5-5, with D unresolved. The CDR3 runs to 12 residues. The V end was cut by 3 bases, the J end by 7 bases, with 10 bases between. Germline V CDR1 and CDR2: SGHKS, YYEKEE (reference sequence). As DNA, the CDR3 is TGTGCCAGCAGCTCTACCTTAGCGACCCAGTACTTC. Translating gives CASSSTLATQYF. The full variable domain, completed using reference TRBV5-5 and TRBJ2-5, is DAGVTQSPTHLIKTRGQQVTLRCSPISGHKSVSWYQQVLGQGPQFIFQYYEKEERGRGNFPDRFSARQFPNYSSELNVNALLLGDSALYLCASSSTLATQYFGPGTRLLVL.

This clone was observed once. The chain's CDR3 is CASKLQGAPAFF. In DNA form, the CDR3 reads TGTGCCAGCAAGTTACAGGGGGCGCCGGCTTTCTTT. This chain connects TRBV28 to TRBJ1-1; 9 nucleotides agree with TRBD1. V shed 7 bases, J shed 11 bases, and the junction held 8 bases outside the gene matches. Looked up from germline, CDR1 is MDHEN and CDR2 is SYDVKM. The CDR3 covers 12 residues.

In DNA, the CDR3 is TGTGCCAGCAGCAGACAGACAGACTCTGGAAACACCATATATTTT. The encoded protein is CASSRQTDSGNTIYF. V is TRBV9 and J is TRBJ1-3, with a weak D call TRBD1 (5 bases). CDR3 length: 15 amino acids. Germline V gives CDR1 SGDLS, CDR2 YYNGEE. Trimming removed 4 bases at V and 0 bases at J, with 11 bases between.

The chain combines TRBV27 with TRBJ1-5; the D is unclear. The ends were cut back, 3 bases at V and 4 bases at J, with 13 bases in the middle. Germline CDR1 is MNHEY and CDR2 is SMNVEV (reference sequence). The CDR3 loop spans 15 amino acids. CDR3 loop: CASSLRSGGNQPQHF. CDR3 nucleotide sequence: TGTGCCAGCAGTTTGAGGTCCGGTGGGAATCAGCCCCAGCATTTT.

The chain carries TRBV29-1 and TRBJ2-7; D could derive from TRBD1 or TRBD2 (5 bases each). The CDR3 totals 13 residues. Trimming removed 6 bases at V and 7 bases at J, with 19 bases between. Germline values: CDR1 SQVTM, CDR2 ANQGSEA. The CDR3 region is CSVKKEGMREQYF. The DNA of the CDR3 is TGCAGCGTAAAAAAAGAGGGGATGAGGGAGCAGTACTTC.

V usage is TRBV7-6 and J usage is TRBJ1-1; the D is unclear. The CDR3 covers 13 residues. Per the germline V gene, CDR1 is SGHVS and CDR2 is FNYEAQ. Trimming took 2 bases from V and 0 from J, leaving 4 bases between them. The CDR3 loop is CASSLSMNTEAFF. The CDR3 DNA follows: TGTGCCAGCAGCTTAAGCATGAACACTGAAGCTTTCTTT.

The chain links TRBV6-2 or TRBV6-3 to TRBJ1-1; D possibly corresponds to TRBD1 (5 bases). This CDR3 comprises 16 residues. In germline, CDR1 is MNHEY, CDR2 SVGEGT. The germline V and J ends were trimmed by 8 bases and 3 bases, with 22 bases remaining between them. The CDR3 bases are TGTGCCAGCCGCCCCCTACCCGGGGAAGGGGACACTGAAGCTTTCTTT. Translating gives CASRPLPGEGDTEAFF.

Only one count was recorded for this clone. V and J are TRBV19 and TRBJ2-2; D call uncertain. This CDR3 is 14 amino acids long. V gave up 3 bases and J gave up 6 bases, with 11 bases separating them. Germline V gene lookup returns CDR1 LNHDA and CDR2 SQIVND (reference sequence). The CDR3 sequence: CASSILLKSGELFF. DNA of the CDR3: TGTGCCAGTAGTATCCTTCTAAAGTCCGGGGAGCTGTTTTTT. Complete variable domain (other parts from reference TRBV19 and TRBJ2-2): DGGITQSPKYLFRKEGQNVTLSCEQNLNHDAMYWYRQDPGQGLRLIYYSQIVNDFQKGDIAEGYSVSREKKESFPLTVTSAQKNPTAFYLCASSILLKSGELFFGEGSRLTVL.

The chain combines TRBV7-9 with TRBJ1-4; no firm D call. The CDR3 has 16 residues. Germline-derived CDR1 and CDR2 are SEHNR and FQNEAQ (reference sequence). Trimming removed 0 bases at V and 3 bases at J, with 11 bases between. This CDR3 reads CASSLAQGVANEKLFF. In nucleotides, the CDR3 is TGTGCCAGCAGCTTAGCCCAAGGAGTCGCTAATGAAAAACTGTTTTTT. Based on the CDR3 plus reference TRBV7-9 and TRBJ1-4, the full variable domain is DTGVSQNPRHKITKRGQNVTFRCDPISEHNRLYWYRQTLGQGPEFLTYFQNEAQLEKSRLLSDRFSAERPKGSFSTLEIQRTEQGDSAMYLCASSLAQGVANEKLFFGSGTQLSVL.

The chain carries TRBV12-3 or TRBV12-4 and TRBJ2-5; D unclear. This CDR3 is 12 amino acids long. Trimming stripped 3 bases from V and 5 bases from J, with 7 bases between. The CDR3 DNA reads TGTGCCAGCAGTTTTATTATGGAGACCCAGTACTTC. This sequence encodes CASSFIMETQYF.

This chain links TRBV24-1 with TRBJ2-7; tentatively, D is TRBD2 (6 bases). The CDR3 is made up of 14 amino acids. Germline CDR1 reads KGHDR; CDR2 reads SFDVKD. Trimming took 10 bases from V and 3 from J, leaving 18 bases between them. The CDR3 nucleotides are TGTGCCACGGAGGGGAGCGCGCGGGACTACGAGCAGTACTTC. Translating it yields CATEGSARDYEQYF.

V usage is TRBV3-1 (or the pseudogene TRBV3-2) and J usage is TRBJ2-7; TRBD1 matches 9 bases. The CDR3 runs to 15 residues. V lost 5 bases to trimming and J lost 1 base; unmatched junction nucleotides: 6. CDR1 is LGHDT and CDR2 is YNNKEL in the germline V gene (reference sequence). The CDR3 sequence is CASSSAGTGSYEQYF. In DNA form, the CDR3 reads TGTGCCAGCAGCTCCGCCGGGACAGGGTCCTACGAGCAGTACTTC.

The genes are TRBV7-3 and TRBJ2-1; 10 nucleotides line up with TRBD2. Losses at the gene ends were 5 bases for V and 4 bases for J; bases not matched to a gene: 8. CDR1 and CDR2 (germline): SGHTA, FQGTGA. The CDR3 runs 16 residues. CDR3 nucleotide sequence: TGTGCCAGCAGCCCCCAGGGACTAGCGTTTTACAATGAGCAGTTCTTC. The encoded protein is CASSPQGLAFYNEQFF.

The rearrangement links TRBV6-5 to TRBJ1-1, with TRBD1 matching over 7 bases. With 6 bases clipped from V and 0 bases from J, the junction kept 4 bases outside the gene matches. This CDR3 spans 14 amino acids. Per germline, CDR1 MNHEY and CDR2 SVGAGI. CDR3 coding DNA: TGTGCCAGCAGGAGGGACAGCCTGAACACTGAAGCTTTCTTT. The encoded protein is CASRRDSLNTEAFF.

This chain joins TRBV9 and TRBJ2-1; D is perhaps TRBD2 (6 bases). The V and J ends lost 4 bases and 2 bases respectively, with 22 bases between them. Per germline, CDR1 SGDLS and CDR2 YYNGEE. CDR3 length equals 18 residues. The CDR3 reads CASSFYGGSGGTYNEQFF. DNA of the CDR3: TGTGCCAGCAGCTTTTATGGGGGTAGCGGAGGGACCTACAATGAGCAGTTCTTC.

The V call is TRBV19, the J call TRBJ1-3; a possible D gene is TRBD1 (5 bases). CDR1 and CDR2 from the germline V gene are LNHDA and SQIVND (reference sequence). V shed 6 bases and J shed 0 bases, with 12 bases lying between them. This CDR3 is 15 amino acids long. CDR3 coding DNA: TGTGCCAGTAGACCTGGGACTTCCTCTGGAAACACCATATATTTT. Its protein is CASRPGTSSGNTIYF. Full variable domain (outside the CDR3, taken from reference TRBV19 and TRBJ1-3): DGGITQSPKYLFRKEGQNVTLSCEQNLNHDAMYWYRQDPGQGLRLIYYSQIVNDFQKGDIAEGYSVSREKKESFPLTVTSAQKNPTAFYLCASRPGTSSGNTIYFGEGSWLTVV.

The CDR3 DNA sequence: TGTGCCAGCAGCGTAGGGACTAGCGGGGGAAGGGCCCAAGAGACCCAGTACTTC. Translation gives CASSVGTSGGRAQETQYF. V usage is TRBV9 and J usage is TRBJ2-5; 13 bases align to TRBD2. Trimming removed 0 bases from V and 1 base from J; junction bases left unmatched: 6. Germline CDR1 SGDLS, CDR2 YYNGEE. CDR3 length equals 18 residues.

The genes are TRBV7-2 and TRBJ1-5, with D unclear. The CDR3 has 19 residues. Germline V CDR1 and CDR2: SGHTA, FQGNSA. The V and J ends lost 0 bases and 0 bases respectively, with 18 bases between them. CDR3 sequence (DNA): TGTGCCAGCAGCTTAGCTACGACTGCGCTGGGGTATAGCAATCAGCCCCAGCATTTT. It codes for CASSLATTALGYSNQPQHF.

The CDR3 here is CASGLAGPTGAEAFF. The CDR3 DNA reads as TGTGCTAGTGGTTTGGCGGGACCGACTGGGGCTGAAGCTTTCTTT. The rearrangement links TRBV12-5 to TRBJ1-1; D is possibly TRBD1 (5 bases). CDR1 and CDR2 from the germline V gene are LGHNT and FRNRAP. V lost 1 base, J lost 6 bases, and 15 bases lay in between. This CDR3 has 15 amino acids.

This chain links TRBV25-1 with TRBJ1-5; D remains unclear. Germline-derived CDR1 and CDR2 are MGHDK and SYGVNS. Trimming shortened V by 3 bases and J by 6 bases, and 12 bases separated the two germline ends. This CDR3 comprises 14 residues. The CDR3 reads CASSEETAGQPQHF. CDR3 nucleotides: TGTGCCAGCAGTGAGGAGACCGCCGGTCAGCCCCAGCATTTT.

This clone was observed once. V usage is TRBV7-9 and J usage is TRBJ1-5; 7 bases match TRBD1. CDR1 and CDR2 (germline): SEHNR, FQNEAQ (reference sequence). The CDR3 extends over 18 amino acids. V was clipped by 5 bases and J by 0 bases; unmatched bases: 13. The CDR3 DNA reads as TGTGCCAGCAGCCCCGGGACAGTCAAGGTCTTTAGCAATCAGCCCCAGCATTTT. Translating gives CASSPGTVKVFSNQPQHF.

This clone was picked up one time. The rearrangement links TRBV7-3 to TRBJ2-2; D call uncertain. This CDR3 is built from 14 residues. CDR1 is SGHTA and CDR2 is FQGTGA in the germline V gene. V was shortened by 1 base and J by 5 bases, with 8 bases between the two germline ends. The CDR3 sequence: CASSLSWETGELFF. The CDR3 DNA sequence: TGTGCCAGCAGCTTAAGCTGGGAAACCGGGGAGCTGTTTTTT.

The chain joins TRBV29-1 to TRBJ2-1; no clear D gene. CDR3 length equals 13 residues. Germline V gene data show CDR1 as SQVTM and CDR2 as ANQGSEA. Trimming removed 4 bases at V and 3 bases at J, with 10 bases between. The CDR3 nucleotides are TGCAGCGTTGGCCTGTCGGACTACAATGAGCAGTTCTTC. Protein: CSVGLSDYNEQFF.

This chain uses TRBV6-2 or TRBV6-3 with TRBJ1-1; D is perhaps TRBD1 (5 bases). V gave up 4 bases and J gave up 5 bases, with 17 bases separating them. The germline V gene has CDR1 MNHEY and CDR2 SVGEGT. This CDR3 is built from 15 residues. The CDR3 here is CASSSRAGGETEAFF. In DNA, the CDR3 is TGTGCCAGCAGTTCCCGGGCCGGGGGGGAAACTGAAGCTTTCTTT.

This sequence joins TRBV4-2 and TRBJ2-1; TRBD2 matches 8 bases. Germline V CDR1 and CDR2: LGHNA, YNFKEQ. This CDR3 contains 17 residues. V was pared by 0 bases and J by 6 bases, with 10 bases of the junction left unmatched. CDR3 amino acids: CASSQDQIAGMGNEQFF. CDR3 nucleotides: TGTGCCAGCAGCCAAGACCAGATAGCGGGGATGGGCAATGAGCAGTTCTTC.

The chain employs TRBV7-8 and TRBJ1-1, with TRBD1 as a possible D gene (5 bases). Germline lookup yields CDR1 SGHVS and CDR2 FQNEAQ. The CDR3 totals 17 residues. V lost 0 bases, J lost 1 base, and 15 bases lay in between. CDR3 DNA: TGTGCCAGCAGCTTAGCGGGGCGGGACTTGGCGAACACTGAAGCTTTCTTT. This translates into CASSLAGRDLANTEAFF.